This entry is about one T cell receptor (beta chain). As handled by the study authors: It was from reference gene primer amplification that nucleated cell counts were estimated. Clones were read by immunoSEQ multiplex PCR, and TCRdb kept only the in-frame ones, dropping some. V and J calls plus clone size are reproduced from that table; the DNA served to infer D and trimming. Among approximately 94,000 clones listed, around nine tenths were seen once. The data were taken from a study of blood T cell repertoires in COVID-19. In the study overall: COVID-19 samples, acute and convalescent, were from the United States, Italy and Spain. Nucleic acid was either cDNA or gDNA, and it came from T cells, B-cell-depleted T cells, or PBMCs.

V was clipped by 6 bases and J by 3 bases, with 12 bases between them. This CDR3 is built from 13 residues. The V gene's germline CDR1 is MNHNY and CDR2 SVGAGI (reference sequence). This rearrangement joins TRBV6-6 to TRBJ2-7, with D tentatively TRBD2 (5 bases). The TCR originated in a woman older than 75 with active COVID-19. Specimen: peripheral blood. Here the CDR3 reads CASSPPDYYEQYF. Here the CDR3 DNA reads TGTGCCAGCAGCCCCCCTGACTACTACGAGCAGTACTTC.